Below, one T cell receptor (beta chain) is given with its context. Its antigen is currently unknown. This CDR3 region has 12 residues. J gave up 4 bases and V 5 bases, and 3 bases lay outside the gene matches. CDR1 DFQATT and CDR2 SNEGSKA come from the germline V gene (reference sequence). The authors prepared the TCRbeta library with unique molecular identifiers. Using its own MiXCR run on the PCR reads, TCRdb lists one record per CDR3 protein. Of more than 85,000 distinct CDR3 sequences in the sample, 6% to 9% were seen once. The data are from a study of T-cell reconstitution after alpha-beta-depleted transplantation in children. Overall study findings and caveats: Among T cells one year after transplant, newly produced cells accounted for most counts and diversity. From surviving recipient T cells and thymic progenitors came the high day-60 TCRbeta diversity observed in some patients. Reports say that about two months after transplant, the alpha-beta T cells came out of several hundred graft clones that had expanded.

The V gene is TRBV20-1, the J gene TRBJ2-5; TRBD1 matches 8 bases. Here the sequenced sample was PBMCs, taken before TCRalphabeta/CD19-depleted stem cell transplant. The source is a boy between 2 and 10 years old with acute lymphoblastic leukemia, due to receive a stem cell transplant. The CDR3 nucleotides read TGCAGTGCTCAGACAGGGGCAGAGACCCAGTACTTC. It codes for CSAQTGAETQYF.